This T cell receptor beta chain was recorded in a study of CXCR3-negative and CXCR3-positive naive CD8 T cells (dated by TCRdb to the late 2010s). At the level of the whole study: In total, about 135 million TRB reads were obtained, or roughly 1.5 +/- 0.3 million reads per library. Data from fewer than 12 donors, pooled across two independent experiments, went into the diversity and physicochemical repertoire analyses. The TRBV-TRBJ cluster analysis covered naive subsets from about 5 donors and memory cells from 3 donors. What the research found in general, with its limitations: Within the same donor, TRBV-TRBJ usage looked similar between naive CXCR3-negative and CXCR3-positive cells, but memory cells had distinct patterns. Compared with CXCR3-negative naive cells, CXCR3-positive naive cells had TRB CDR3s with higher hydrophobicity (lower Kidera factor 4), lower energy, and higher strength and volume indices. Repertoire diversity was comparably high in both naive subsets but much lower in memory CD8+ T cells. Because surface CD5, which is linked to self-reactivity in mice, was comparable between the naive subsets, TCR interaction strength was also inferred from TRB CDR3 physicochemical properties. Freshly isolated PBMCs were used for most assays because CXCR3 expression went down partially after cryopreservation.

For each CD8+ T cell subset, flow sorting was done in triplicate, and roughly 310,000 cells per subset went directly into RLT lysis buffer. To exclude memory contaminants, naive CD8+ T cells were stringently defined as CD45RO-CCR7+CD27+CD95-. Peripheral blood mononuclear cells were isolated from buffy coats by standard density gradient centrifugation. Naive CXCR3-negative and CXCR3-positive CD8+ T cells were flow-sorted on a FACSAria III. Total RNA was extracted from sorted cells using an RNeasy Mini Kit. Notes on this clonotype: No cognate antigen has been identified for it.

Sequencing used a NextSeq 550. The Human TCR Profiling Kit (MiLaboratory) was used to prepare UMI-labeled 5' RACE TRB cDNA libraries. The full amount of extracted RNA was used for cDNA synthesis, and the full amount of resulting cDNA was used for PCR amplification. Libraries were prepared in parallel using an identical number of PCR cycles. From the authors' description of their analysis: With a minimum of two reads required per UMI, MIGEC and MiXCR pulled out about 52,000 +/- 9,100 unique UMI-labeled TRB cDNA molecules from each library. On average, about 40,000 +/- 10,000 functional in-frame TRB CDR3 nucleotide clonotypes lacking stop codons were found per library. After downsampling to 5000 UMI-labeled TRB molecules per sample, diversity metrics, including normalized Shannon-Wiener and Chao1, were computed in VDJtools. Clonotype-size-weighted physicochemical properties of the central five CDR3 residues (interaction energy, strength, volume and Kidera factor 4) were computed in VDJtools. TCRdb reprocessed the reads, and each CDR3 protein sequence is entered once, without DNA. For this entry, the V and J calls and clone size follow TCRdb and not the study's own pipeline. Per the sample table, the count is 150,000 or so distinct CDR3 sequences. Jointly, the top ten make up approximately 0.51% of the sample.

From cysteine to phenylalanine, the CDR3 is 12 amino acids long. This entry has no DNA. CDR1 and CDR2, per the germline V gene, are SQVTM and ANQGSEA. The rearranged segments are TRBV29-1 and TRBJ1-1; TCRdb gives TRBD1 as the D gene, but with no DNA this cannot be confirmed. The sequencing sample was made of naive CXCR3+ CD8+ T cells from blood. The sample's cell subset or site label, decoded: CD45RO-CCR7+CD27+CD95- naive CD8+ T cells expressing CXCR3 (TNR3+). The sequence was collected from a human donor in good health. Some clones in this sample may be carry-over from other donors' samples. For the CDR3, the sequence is CSALLQGAEAFF.